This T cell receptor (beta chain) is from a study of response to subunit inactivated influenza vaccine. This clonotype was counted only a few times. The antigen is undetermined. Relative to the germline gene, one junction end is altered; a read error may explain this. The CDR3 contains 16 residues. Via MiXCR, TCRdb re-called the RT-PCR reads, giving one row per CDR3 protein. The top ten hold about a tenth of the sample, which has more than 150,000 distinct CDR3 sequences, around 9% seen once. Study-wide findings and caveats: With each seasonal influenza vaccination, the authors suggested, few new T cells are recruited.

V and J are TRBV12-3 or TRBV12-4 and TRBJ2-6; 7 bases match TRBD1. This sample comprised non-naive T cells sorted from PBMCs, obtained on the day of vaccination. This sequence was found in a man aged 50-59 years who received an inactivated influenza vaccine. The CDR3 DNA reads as TGTGCCGGCAGTTCAGACAGGGCTGCTGGGGCCAACGTCCTGACTTTC. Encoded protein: CAGSSDRAAGANVLTF.